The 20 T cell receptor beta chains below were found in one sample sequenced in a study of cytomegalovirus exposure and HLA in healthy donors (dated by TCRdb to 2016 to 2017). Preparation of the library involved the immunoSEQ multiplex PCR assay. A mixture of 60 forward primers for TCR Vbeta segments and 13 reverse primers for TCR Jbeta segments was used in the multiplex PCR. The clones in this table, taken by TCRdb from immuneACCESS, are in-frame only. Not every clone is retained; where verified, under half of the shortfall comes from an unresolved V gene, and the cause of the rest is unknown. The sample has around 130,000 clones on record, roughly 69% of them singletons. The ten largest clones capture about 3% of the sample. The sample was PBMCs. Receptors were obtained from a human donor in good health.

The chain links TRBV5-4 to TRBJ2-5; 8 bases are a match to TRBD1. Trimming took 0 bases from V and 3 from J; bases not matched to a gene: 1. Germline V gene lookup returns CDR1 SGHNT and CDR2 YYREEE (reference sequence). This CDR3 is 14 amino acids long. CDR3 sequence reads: CASSLGQGKETQYF. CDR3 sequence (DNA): TGTGCCAGCAGCTTGGGACAGGGGAAAGAGACCCAGTACTTC.

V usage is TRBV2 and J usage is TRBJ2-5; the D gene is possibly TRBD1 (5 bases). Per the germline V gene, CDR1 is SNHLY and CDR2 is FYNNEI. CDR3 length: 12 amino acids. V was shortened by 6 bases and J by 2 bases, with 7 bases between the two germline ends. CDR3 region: CASRTEQETQYF. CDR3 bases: TGTGCCAGCAGGACAGAACAAGAGACCCAGTACTTC.

In DNA, the CDR3 is TGTGCCAGCAGTTTCGGCGACAGGGCCACTGAAGCTTTCTTT. It encodes CASSFGDRATEAFF. The chain uses TRBV27 and TRBJ1-1, with 7 bases fitting TRBD1. The CDR3 sequence is 14 residues long. Germline assignment: CDR1 MNHEY and CDR2 SMNVEV (reference sequence). The V and J ends lost 3 bases and 4 bases, in that order; junction bases with no gene match: 5.

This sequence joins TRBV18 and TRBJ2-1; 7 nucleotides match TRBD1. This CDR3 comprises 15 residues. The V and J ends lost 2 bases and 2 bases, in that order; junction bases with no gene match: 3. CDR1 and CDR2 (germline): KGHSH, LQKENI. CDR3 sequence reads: CASSPLGTAYNEQFF. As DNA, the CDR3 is TGTGCCAGCTCACCATTGGGGACAGCCTACAATGAGCAGTTCTTC.

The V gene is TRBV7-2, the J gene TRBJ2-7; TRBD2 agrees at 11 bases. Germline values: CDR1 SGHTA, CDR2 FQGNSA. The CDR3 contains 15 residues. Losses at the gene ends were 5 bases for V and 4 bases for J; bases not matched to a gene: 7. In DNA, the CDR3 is TGTGCCAGCAGCCCGATAGCGGGAGGGCCTTACGAGCAGTACTTC. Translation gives CASSPIAGGPYEQYF.

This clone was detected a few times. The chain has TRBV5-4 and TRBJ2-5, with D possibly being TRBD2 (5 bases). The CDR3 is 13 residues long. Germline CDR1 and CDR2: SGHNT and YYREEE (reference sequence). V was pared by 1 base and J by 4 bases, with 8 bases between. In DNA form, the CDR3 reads TGTGCCAGCAGCTTGAGGGCGGGAGAGACCCAGTACTTC. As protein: CASSLRAGETQYF.

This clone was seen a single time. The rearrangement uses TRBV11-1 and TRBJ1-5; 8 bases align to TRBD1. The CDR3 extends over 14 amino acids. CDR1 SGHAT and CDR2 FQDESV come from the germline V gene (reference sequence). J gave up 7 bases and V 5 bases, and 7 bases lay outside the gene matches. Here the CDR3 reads CASSMQGAGQPQHF. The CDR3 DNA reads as TGTGCCAGCAGCATGCAGGGGGCCGGACAGCCCCAGCATTTT.

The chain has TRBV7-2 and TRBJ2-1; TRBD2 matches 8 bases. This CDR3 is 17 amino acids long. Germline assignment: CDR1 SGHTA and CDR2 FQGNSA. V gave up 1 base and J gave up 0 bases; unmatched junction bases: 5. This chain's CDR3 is CASSLVGGTSSYNEQFF. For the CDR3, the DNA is TGTGCCAGCAGCTTAGTGGGGGGGACTAGCTCCTACAATGAGCAGTTCTTC.

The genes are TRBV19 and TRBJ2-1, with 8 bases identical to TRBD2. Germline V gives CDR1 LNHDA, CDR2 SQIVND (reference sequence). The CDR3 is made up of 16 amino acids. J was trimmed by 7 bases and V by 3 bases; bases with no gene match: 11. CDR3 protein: CASSMRLALRSNEQFF. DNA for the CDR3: TGTGCCAGTAGTATGAGACTAGCGCTAAGAAGTAATGAGCAGTTCTTC. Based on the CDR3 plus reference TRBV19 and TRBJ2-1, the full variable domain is DGGITQSPKYLFRKEGQNVTLSCEQNLNHDAMYWYRQDPGQGLRLIYYSQIVNDFQKGDIAEGYSVSREKKESFPLTVTSAQKNPTAFYLCASSMRLALRSNEQFFGPGTRLTVL.

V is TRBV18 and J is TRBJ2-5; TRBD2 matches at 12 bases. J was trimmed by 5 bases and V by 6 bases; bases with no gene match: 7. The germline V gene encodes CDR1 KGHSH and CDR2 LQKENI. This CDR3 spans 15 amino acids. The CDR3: CASSFTSGGPETQYF. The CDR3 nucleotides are TGTGCCAGCTCGTTCACTAGCGGGGGGCCGGAGACCCAGTACTTC.

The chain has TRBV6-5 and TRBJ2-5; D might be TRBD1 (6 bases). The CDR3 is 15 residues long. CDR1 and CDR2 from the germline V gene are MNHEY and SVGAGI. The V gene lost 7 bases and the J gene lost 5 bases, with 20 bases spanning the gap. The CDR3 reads CASNNRAGPGETQYF. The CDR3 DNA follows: TGTGCCAGCAATAACAGGGCAGGCCCCGGGGAGACCCAGTACTTC.

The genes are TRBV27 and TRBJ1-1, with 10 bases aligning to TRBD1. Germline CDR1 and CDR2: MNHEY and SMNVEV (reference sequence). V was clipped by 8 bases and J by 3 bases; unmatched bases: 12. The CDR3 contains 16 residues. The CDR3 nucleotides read TGTGCCAGCTATCCCCAACCCGGGACAGGGGACACTGAAGCTTTCTTT. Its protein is CASYPQPGTGDTEAFF.

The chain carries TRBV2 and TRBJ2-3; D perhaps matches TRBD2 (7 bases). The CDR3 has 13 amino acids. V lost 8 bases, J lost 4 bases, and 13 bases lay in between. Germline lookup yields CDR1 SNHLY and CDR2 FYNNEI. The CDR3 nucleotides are TGTGCCAGCCATGGAGGGGGGGCAGATACGCAGTATTTT. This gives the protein CASHGGGADTQYF.

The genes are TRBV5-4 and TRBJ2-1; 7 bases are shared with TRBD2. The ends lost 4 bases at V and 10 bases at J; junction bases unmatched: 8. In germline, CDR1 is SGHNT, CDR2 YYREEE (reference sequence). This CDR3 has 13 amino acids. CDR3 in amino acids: CASSPRLAGEQFF. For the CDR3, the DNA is TGTGCCAGCAGCCCCCGACTAGCTGGGGAGCAGTTCTTC.

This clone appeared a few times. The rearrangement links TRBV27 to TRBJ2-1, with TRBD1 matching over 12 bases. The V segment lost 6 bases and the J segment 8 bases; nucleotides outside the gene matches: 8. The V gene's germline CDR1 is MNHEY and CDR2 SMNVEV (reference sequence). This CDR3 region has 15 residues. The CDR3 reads CASRGTGGASYEQFF. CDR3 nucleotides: TGTGCCAGCAGAGGGACAGGGGGCGCTTCATATGAGCAGTTCTTC.

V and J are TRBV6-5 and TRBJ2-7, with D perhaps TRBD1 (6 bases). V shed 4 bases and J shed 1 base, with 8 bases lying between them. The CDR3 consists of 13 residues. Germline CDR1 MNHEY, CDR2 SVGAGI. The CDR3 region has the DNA TGTGCCAGCAGTTTCGACAGGTCCTACGAGCAGTACTTC. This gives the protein CASSFDRSYEQYF.

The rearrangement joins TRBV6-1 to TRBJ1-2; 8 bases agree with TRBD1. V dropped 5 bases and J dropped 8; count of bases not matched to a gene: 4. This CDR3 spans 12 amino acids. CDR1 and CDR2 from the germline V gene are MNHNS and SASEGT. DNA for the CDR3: TGTGCCAGCAGTACAGGGGGTACAGGCTACACCTTC. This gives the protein CASSTGGTGYTF.

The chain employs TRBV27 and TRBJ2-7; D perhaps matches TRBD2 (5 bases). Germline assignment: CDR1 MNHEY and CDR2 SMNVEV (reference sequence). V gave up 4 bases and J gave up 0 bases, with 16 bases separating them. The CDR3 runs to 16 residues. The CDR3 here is CASSSHGLGSSYEQYF. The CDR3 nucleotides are TGTGCCAGCAGTTCACACGGACTCGGAAGCTCCTACGAGCAGTACTTC.

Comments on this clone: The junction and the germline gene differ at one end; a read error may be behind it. The DNA of the CDR3 is TGTTCCAGCAGCTTACAGGGCAGGAAGGCTTTCTTT. Residues: CSSSLQGRKAFF. V and J are TRBV7-9 and TRBJ1-1, with D perhaps matching TRBD1 (6 bases). The CDR3 consists of 12 residues. Germline-derived CDR1 and CDR2 are SEHNR and FQNEAQ (reference sequence).

The CDR3 bases are TGTGCCAGCAGTCGCGGGACCGTGAACACCGGGGAGCTGTTTTTT. Translating it yields CASSRGTVNTGELFF. J is TRBJ2-2 and V is TRBV6-5; a possible D gene is TRBD2 (6 bases). The V gene lost 5 bases and the J gene lost 1 base, with 11 bases spanning the gap. Germline lookup yields CDR1 MNHEY and CDR2 SVGAGI. The CDR3 length is 15 residues.